A single T cell receptor beta chain is shown here with its context. The antigen remains undetermined. The record originates from a study of human T cells and chemical hapten exposure. Time point given: patch test 3, about 24 weeks after DPC sensitization. Indicated treatment: therapeutic diphenylcyclopropenone sensitization with weekly scalp DPC. Attachment of unique molecular identifiers to individual cDNA molecules was performed in the library. TCRdb reprocessed the RACE reads via MiXCR and lists one record per CDR3 protein. The sample lists approximately 160,000 distinct CDR3 sequences, 28% occurring once. CDR3 size: 14 residues. Germline CDR1 and CDR2: SGHRS and YFSETQ. V trimming: 3 bases; J trimming: 6 bases; junction bases outside the gene matches: 8. Study-wide findings and caveats: Positive correlation was observed between PT1 expanded TCR counts and patch test score.

J is TRBJ1-2 and V is TRBV5-1; 7 bases line up with TRBD1. The origin of this receptor is a young woman with alopecia areata. Some clones in this sample may be carry-over from other donors' samples. This specimen was whole blood, taken in connection with sensitization to the hapten diphenylcyclopropenone (DPC). CDR3 nucleotides: TGCGCCAGCAGCTATTACAGGGGCGACCATGGCTACACCTTC. It specifies CASSYYRGDHGYTF.